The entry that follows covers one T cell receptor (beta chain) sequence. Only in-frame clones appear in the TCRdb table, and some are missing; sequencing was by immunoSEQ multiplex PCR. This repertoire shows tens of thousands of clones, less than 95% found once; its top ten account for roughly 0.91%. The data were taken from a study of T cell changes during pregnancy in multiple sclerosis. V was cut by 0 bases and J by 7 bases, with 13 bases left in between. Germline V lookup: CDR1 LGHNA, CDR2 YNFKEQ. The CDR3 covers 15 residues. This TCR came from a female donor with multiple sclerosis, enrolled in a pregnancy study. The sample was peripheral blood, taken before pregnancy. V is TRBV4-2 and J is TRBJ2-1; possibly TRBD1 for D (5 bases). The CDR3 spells CASSQERGKRNEQFF. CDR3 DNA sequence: TGTGCCAGCAGCCAAGAAAGGGGCAAGAGGAATGAGCAGTTCTTC.